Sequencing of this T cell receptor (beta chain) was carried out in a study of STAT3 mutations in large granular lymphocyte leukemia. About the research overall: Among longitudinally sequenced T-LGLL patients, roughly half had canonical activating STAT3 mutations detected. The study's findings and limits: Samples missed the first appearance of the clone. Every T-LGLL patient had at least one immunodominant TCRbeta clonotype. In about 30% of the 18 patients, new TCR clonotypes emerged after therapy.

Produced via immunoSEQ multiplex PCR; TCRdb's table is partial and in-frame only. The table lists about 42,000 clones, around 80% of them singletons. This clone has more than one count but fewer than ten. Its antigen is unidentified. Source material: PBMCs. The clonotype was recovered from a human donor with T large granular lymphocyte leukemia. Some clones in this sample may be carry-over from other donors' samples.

The CDR3 DNA reads as TGTGCCAGCAGCTTAAGCGAGTACACTGAAGCTTTCTTT. Translating it yields CASSLSEYTEAFF. This chain joins TRBV11-3 and TRBJ1-1; D unresolved. V was trimmed by 2 bases and J by 3 bases, leaving 7 bases between them. CDR3 length: 13 amino acids. The V gene's germline CDR1 is SGHNT and CDR2 YENEEA.